The next 25 T cell receptor beta chains were all read from a single sample in a study of cytotoxic CD8 clonotypes in ibrutinib-treated CLL. Profiling relied on immunoSEQ multiplex PCR, and the TCRdb table lists in-frame clones only, not all of them. The data show 330,000 or so clones, with roughly 67% seen just once and under 8% held by the top ten. The source material was PBMCs, sampled after 36 months of ibrutinib treatment. Every receptor here comes from a human donor with chronic lymphocytic leukemia.

V gene TRBV5-8 combines with J gene TRBJ2-7; D possibly corresponds to TRBD1 (5 bases). V lost 2 bases and J lost 6, with 9 bases in between. The germline gives CDR1 SGHTS, CDR2 YDEGEE. The CDR3 loop spans 12 amino acids. The CDR3 loop is CASSFRGPEQYF. The CDR3 DNA reads as TGTGCCAGCAGCTTTAGGGGTCCCGAGCAGTACTTC.

A few counts support this clone. The chain recombines TRBV28 with TRBJ1-1; possibly TRBD1 for D (5 bases). V was pared by 6 bases and J by 3 bases, with 8 bases between. This CDR3 has 12 residues. Germline CDR1 is MDHEN and CDR2 is SYDVKM. Written as DNA, the CDR3 is TGTGCCAGCAGGGGGCCGTACACTGAAGCTTTCTTT. Translating it yields CASRGPYTEAFF.

The chain couples TRBV4-1 to TRBJ2-7; possibly TRBD1 or TRBD2 for D (5 bases each). Germline CDR1 is MGHRA and CDR2 is YSYEKL. The germline V and J ends were trimmed by 1 base and 5 bases, with 18 bases remaining between them. The CDR3 length is 16 residues. The CDR3 here is CASSQGRLGLGDEQYF. The DNA of the CDR3 is TGCGCCAGCAGCCAAGGGAGGTTAGGCTTGGGGGACGAGCAGTACTTC.

This clone was detected only a few times. The genes are TRBV7-8 and TRBJ2-7; 10 positions agree with TRBD2. The CDR3 spans 15 residues. V shed 6 bases and J 2 bases; nucleotides not matched to a gene: 7. CDR1 and CDR2 from the germline V gene are SGHVS and FQNEAQ. The DNA of the CDR3 is TGTGCCAGCAGTCCCGGGACTAGCGCTGCCTACGAGCAGTACTTC. Amino acids: CASSPGTSAAYEQYF.

The rearrangement joins TRBV29-1 to TRBJ1-2, with 9 bases identical to TRBD1. J lost 1 base, V lost 6 bases, and 6 bases had no gene match. Germline V gives CDR1 SQVTM, CDR2 ANQGSEA. The CDR3 has 14 amino acids. The DNA for the CDR3 is TGCAGCGTACCTGGACAGGGGAATAACTATGGCTACACCTTC. This codes for CSVPGQGNNYGYTF.

J is TRBJ2-7 and V is TRBV4-1; tentatively, D is TRBD2 (6 bases). Per germline, CDR1 MGHRA and CDR2 YSYEKL. V was clipped by 1 base and J by 3 bases, with 10 bases between them. The CDR3 is 14 amino acids. CDR3 DNA sequence: TGCGCCAGCAGCCAAGTCCGGGGGATCTACGAGCAGTACTTC. It translates to CASSQVRGIYEQYF.

This chain joins TRBV29-1 and TRBJ2-7; possibly TRBD1 or TRBD2 for D (5 bases each). Trimming stripped 4 bases from V and 4 bases from J, with 14 bases between. The CDR3 has 13 residues. Germline lookup yields CDR1 SQVTM and CDR2 ANQGSEA. CDR3 DNA sequence: TGCAGCGTTGTTGGGGGATCTGGGTACGAGCAGTACTTC. Its translation is CSVVGGSGYEQYF.

The chain employs TRBV5-1 and TRBJ2-2, with D possibly TRBD2 on 5 matching bases. V was clipped by 2 bases and J by 2 bases, with 16 bases between them. The germline V gene has CDR1 SGHRS and CDR2 YFSETQ. The CDR3 is made up of 17 amino acids. CDR3 in amino acids: CASSFNPPSINTGELFF. In nucleotides, the CDR3 is TGCGCCAGCAGCTTTAATCCCCCTAGCATTAACACCGGGGAGCTGTTTTTT.

This clone has more than one count but fewer than ten. The chain has TRBV7-2 and TRBJ2-1, with TRBD1 matching over 7 bases. The CDR3 contains 15 residues. V dropped 0 bases and J dropped 2; count of bases not matched to a gene: 1. Looked up from germline, CDR1 is SGHTA and CDR2 is FQGNSA. CDR3 sequence: CASSLAQGAYNEQFF. CDR3 DNA: TGTGCCAGCAGCTTAGCCCAGGGGGCCTACAATGAGCAGTTCTTC.

This chain uses TRBV7-6 with TRBJ1-6; D gene unclear. V was pared by 0 bases and J by 11 bases, with 5 bases between. Germline values: CDR1 SGHVS, CDR2 FNYEAQ. The CDR3 has 12 amino acids. CDR3 nucleotides: TGTGCCAGCAGCTTAGCAGGAACACCCCTCCACTTT. Translating gives CASSLAGTPLHF.

V and J are TRBV6-5 and TRBJ1-2; 7 nucleotides line up with TRBD1. J gave up 3 bases and V 5 bases, and 3 bases lay outside the gene matches. Germline V gives CDR1 MNHEY, CDR2 SVGAGI. CDR3 length: 13 amino acids. The CDR3 DNA reads TGTGCCAGCAGTGACAGGGATCACTATGGCTACACCTTC. Residues: CASSDRDHYGYTF.

In its sample, this clone was seen a few times. This chain connects TRBV2 to TRBJ2-1; 8 nucleotides line up with TRBD2. Germline V lookup: CDR1 SNHLY, CDR2 FYNNEI. This CDR3 spans 15 amino acids. With V trimmed by 4 bases and J by 1 base, 3 bases remained unmatched. CDR3: CASSVAGRSYNEQFF. The CDR3, as DNA: TGTGCCAGCAGTGTAGCGGGAAGGTCCTACAATGAGCAGTTCTTC.

This clone was detected a few times. This chain joins TRBV5-4 and TRBJ1-5; 7 bases are shared with TRBD1. With 3 bases clipped from V and 4 bases from J, the junction kept 1 base outside the gene matches. CDR3 length equals 13 residues. Germline V gene data show CDR1 as SGHNT and CDR2 as YYREEE (reference sequence). The CDR3 coding sequence is TGTGCCAGCAGCTACAGGGGTAATCAGCCCCAGCATTTT. Translating it yields CASSYRGNQPQHF. The full variable domain, with the rest looked up from reference TRBV5-4 and TRBJ1-5, is ETGVTQSPTHLIKTRGQQVTLRCSSQSGHNTVSWYQQALGQGPQFIFQYYREEENGRGNFPPRFSGLQFPNYSSELNVNALELDDSALYLCASSYRGNQPQHFGDGTRLSIL.

On this clone: The same CDR3 also results from other DNA sequences found in this sample. This chain joins TRBV7-3 and TRBJ2-2; tentatively, D is TRBD1 or TRBD2 (5 bases each). Germline V lookup: CDR1 SGHTA, CDR2 FQGTGA. The V and J ends lost 1 base and 5 bases respectively, with 5 bases between them. This CDR3 region has 13 residues. CDR3 amino acids: CASSLRGTGELFF. As DNA, the CDR3 is TGTGCCAGCAGCTTAAGGGGGACCGGGGAGCTGTTTTTT. Supplemented by reference TRBV7-3 and TRBJ2-2, the full variable domain reads GAGVSQTPSNKVTEKGKYVELRCDPISGHTALYWYRQSLGQGPEFLIYFQGTGAADDSGLPNDRFFAVRPEGSVSTLKIQRTERGDSAVYLCASSLRGTGELFFGEGSRLTVL.

This clone was found a few times. The chain combines TRBV29-1 with TRBJ1-5, with 9 bases identical to TRBD1. Losses at the gene ends were 7 bases for V and 3 bases for J; bases not matched to a gene: 4. The germline gives CDR1 SQVTM, CDR2 ANQGSEA. The CDR3 is 13 residues long. In DNA, the CDR3 is TGCAGCGCGGGACAGGGTTTCAATCAGCCCCAGCATTTT. This translates into CSAGQGFNQPQHF. Based on the CDR3 plus reference TRBV29-1 and TRBJ1-5, the full variable domain is SAVISQKPSRDICQRGTSLTIQCQVDSQVTMMFWYRQQPGQSLTLIATANQGSEATYESGFVIDKFPISRPNLTFSTLTVSNMSPEDSSIYLCSAGQGFNQPQHFGDGTRLSIL.

This rearrangement joins TRBV4-3 to TRBJ2-3; TRBD2 agrees at 12 bases. The CDR3 covers 19 residues. CDR1 and CDR2 from the germline V gene are LGHNA and YSLEER. V lost 1 base and J lost 4; bases outside the gene matches: 12. The DNA for the CDR3 is TGCGCCAGCAGCCAAGGCCCTAGCGGGAGGGCCGGAGGCTCAGATACGCAGTATTTT. Translating it yields CASSQGPSGRAGGSDTQYF.

Here the CDR3 DNA reads TGTGCCAGCAGTTTGACTAACACAGATACGCAGTATTTT. This gives the protein CASSLTNTDTQYF. The V call is TRBV6-5, the J call TRBJ2-3, with a tentative D call TRBD2 (5 bases). V shed 4 bases and J shed 2 bases, with 7 bases lying between them. CDR1 is MNHEY, CDR2 SVGAGI, per germline. This CDR3 comprises 13 residues.

The chain combines TRBV4-3 with TRBJ2-1; D is ambiguous. This CDR3 is built from 18 residues. The germline V and J ends were trimmed by 1 base and 0 bases, with 16 bases remaining between them. Germline values: CDR1 LGHNA, CDR2 YSLEER. The CDR3 sequence is CASSQAPAGMNSYNEQFF. The CDR3 DNA is TGCGCCAGCAGCCAAGCACCCGCCGGAATGAACTCCTACAATGAGCAGTTCTTC.

In this sample, this clone turned up a few times. The gene calls are TRBV28 and TRBJ2-7; tentative D call: TRBD2 (6 bases). The CDR3 covers 14 residues. In germline, CDR1 is MDHEN, CDR2 SYDVKM. V lost 3 bases and J lost 3, with 12 bases in between. The CDR3 region is CASSLGGVVYEQYF. Written as DNA, the CDR3 is TGTGCCAGCAGTTTGGGGGGTGTAGTCTACGAGCAGTACTTC.

The chain has TRBV12-5 and TRBJ2-7; D is perhaps TRBD1 (6 bases). Trimming pared 4 bases from V and 2 bases from J, leaving 15 bases between. There are 15 residues in the CDR3. The V gene's germline CDR1 is LGHNT and CDR2 FRNRAP. The CDR3 reads CASGSHRVGPYEQYF. The CDR3 DNA follows: TGTGCTAGTGGTTCCCACAGGGTTGGCCCCTACGAGCAGTACTTC.

The table lists this clone with a few counts. V and J are TRBV6-1 and TRBJ1-2, with D possibly TRBD1 on 6 matching bases. Germline V gene sequence: CDR1 MNHNS, CDR2 SASEGT. The CDR3 is 14 residues long. V was trimmed by 4 bases and J by 3 bases, leaving 12 bases between them. The CDR3 DNA follows: TGTGCCAGCAGTGCCGTCAGGGGCGACTATGGCTACACCTTC. Its protein is CASSAVRGDYGYTF.

This clone occurred once. The chain combines TRBV11-2 with TRBJ2-3; 7 positions match TRBD1. CDR3 length: 16 amino acids. V lost 2 bases and J lost 2; bases outside the gene matches: 7. Germline CDR1 and CDR2: SGHAT and FQNNGV. CDR3 region: CASSLYGTVNTDTQYF. CDR3 nucleotides: TGTGCCAGCAGCTTATACGGGACAGTTAACACAGATACGCAGTATTTT.

The chain links TRBV6-4 to TRBJ2-4, with a tentative D call TRBD2 (5 bases). Germline V CDR1 and CDR2: MRHNA, SNTAGT. Trimming stripped 8 bases from V and 8 bases from J, with 7 bases between. CDR3 length: 10 amino acids. CDR3: CASPGYIQYF. The CDR3 nucleotides are TGTGCCAGCCCGGGGTACATTCAGTACTTC.

This clone turned up a few times. The rearrangement joins TRBV18 to TRBJ2-1, with D possibly TRBD2 on 6 matching bases. This CDR3 has 14 amino acids. Germline lookup yields CDR1 KGHSH and CDR2 LQKENI. The V end was cut by 2 bases, the J end by 3 bases, with 8 bases between. CDR3 coding DNA: TGTGCCAGCTCACCAGGGACTTACTACAATGAGCAGTTCTTC. It encodes CASSPGTYYNEQFF.

The chain recombines TRBV28 with TRBJ2-1; TRBD1 aligns across 9 bases. Germline values: CDR1 MDHEN, CDR2 SYDVKM. Losses at the gene ends were 10 bases for V and 7 bases for J; bases not matched to a gene: 11. The CDR3 consists of 14 residues. The CDR3 coding sequence is TGTGCCACCGACCCCGGGACAGGGAAGAATGAGCAGTTCTTC. This encodes CATDPGTGKNEQFF.